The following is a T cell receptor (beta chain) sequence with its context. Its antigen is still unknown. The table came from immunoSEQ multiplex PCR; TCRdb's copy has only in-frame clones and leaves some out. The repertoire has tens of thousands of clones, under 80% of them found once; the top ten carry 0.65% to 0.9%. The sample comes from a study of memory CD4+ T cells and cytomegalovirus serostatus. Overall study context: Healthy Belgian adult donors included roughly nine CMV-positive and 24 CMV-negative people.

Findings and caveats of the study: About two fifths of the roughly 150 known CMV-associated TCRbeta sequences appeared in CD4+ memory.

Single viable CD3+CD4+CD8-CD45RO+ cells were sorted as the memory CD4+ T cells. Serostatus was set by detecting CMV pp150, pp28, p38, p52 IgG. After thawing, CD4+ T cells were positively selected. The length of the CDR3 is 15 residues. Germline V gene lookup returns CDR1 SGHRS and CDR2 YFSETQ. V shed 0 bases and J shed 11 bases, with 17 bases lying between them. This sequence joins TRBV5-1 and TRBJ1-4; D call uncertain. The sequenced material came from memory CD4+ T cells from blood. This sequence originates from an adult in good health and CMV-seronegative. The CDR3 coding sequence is TGCGCCAGCAGCTTGGAAGACGTTCTTGGGTCGAAACTGTTTTTT. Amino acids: CASSLEDVLGSKLFF.